The rows below give T cell receptor beta chains drawn from one sample of a study of T cell responses to AZD1222 COVID-19 vaccine. Clones were sequenced by immunoSEQ multiplex PCR, and TCRdb holds only the in-frame ones, with some missing. In the table there are some 92,000 clones, 90% to 95% of which are singletons. Source: peripheral blood, taken on day 0 of AZD1222 vaccination. All receptors derive from an adult in good health. CDR3s include the opening cysteine and the closing phenylalanine or tryptophan. Fields, in order: CDR3 DNA, CDR3 protein, clone size, D gene, J gene, V gene. D genes are given only for firm matches. Only part of the rows carry a size: once, few, many, or a class if the clone is expanded.

TGTGCCAGCAGTTCCCCCGGACTAGCGGGAGAGTTCAATGAGCAGTTCTTC CASSSPGLAGEFNEQFF few TRBD2 TRBJ2-1 TRBV27
TGCGCCAGCTCGACAGACAACACCGGGGAGCTGTTTTTT CASSTDNTGELFF . . TRBJ2-2 TRBV5-1
TGTGCCAGCAGCTTATGGCAGATCTACAATGAGCAGTTCTTC CASSLWQIYNEQFF . . TRBJ2-1 TRBV7-2
TGTGCCATCGGGACGGGAAACACCATATATTTT CAIGTGNTIYF . . TRBJ1-3 TRBV18
TGTGCCAGCAGTATACGCCAGAACACTGAAGCTTTCTTT CASSIRQNTEAFF . . TRBJ1-1 TRBV12-3/TRBV12-4
TGCGCCAGCAGCTTGGCAGGGTTTGGTACCATATATTTT CASSLAGFGTIYF . . TRBJ1-3 TRBV5-1
TGTGCCAGCAGTGAATTCGGAGATTCACCCCTCCACTTT CASSEFGDSPLHF . . TRBJ1-6 TRBV25-1
TGTGCCAGCAGTAAAGGGACAGAAAATGAAAAACTGTTTTTT CASSKGTENEKLFF few TRBD1 TRBJ1-4 TRBV5-6
TGTGCCAGCAGTGCCGCAGGGGGATCCTACAATGAGCAGTTCTTC CASSAAGGSYNEQFF once TRBD1 TRBJ2-1 TRBV6-4
TGTGCCAGCAGTGAATGGGGGGCAGGGAATGAAAAACTGTTTTTT CASSEWGAGNEKLFF . . TRBJ1-4 TRBV6-1
TGCGCCAGCAGCGGTTATGAATCCACTGAAGCTTTCTTT CASSGYESTEAFF . . TRBJ1-1 TRBV5-1
TGCGCCAGCAGCTTCGCCCCGGGACTAGCGAGAACAGATACGCAGTATTTT CASSFAPGLARTDTQYF . TRBD2 TRBJ2-3 TRBV5-1
TGTGCCAGCAGTTACCTGGGCAGGGAGCTGTTTTTT CASSYLGRELFF . . TRBJ2-2 TRBV6-6
TGCGCCAGCAGCCTACCGGGACAGAAAGATTACGAGCAGTACTTC CASSLPGQKDYEQYF . TRBD1 TRBJ2-7 TRBV5-1
TGTGCCAGCAGTTTATCGACGGACTCGAGGGGCGAGCAGTACTTC CASSLSTDSRGEQYF . . TRBJ2-7 TRBV27
TGTGCCAGCAGCCCGACTGGGCGGTGGGAAAAACTGTTTTTT CASSPTGRWEKLFF . . TRBJ1-4 TRBV27
TGTGCCAGCAGCTTCATGGACAGGGAAAGCGATCAGCCCCAGCATTTT CASSFMDRESDQPQHF . TRBD1 TRBJ1-5 TRBV7-9
TGTGCCAGCAGCTTGGCGGCAGGGGTTACGAACACCGGGGAGCTGTTTTTT CASSLAAGVTNTGELFF few . TRBJ2-2 TRBV5-4
TGTGCCAGCAGCCCAGGACTAGCCATGGCCGGGGAGCTGTTTTTT CASSPGLAMAGELFF once TRBD2 TRBJ2-2 TRBV5-4
TGTGCCAGCAGCCAAGACGACAGGACGGCCTATGGCTACACCTTC CASSQDDRTAYGYTF . . TRBJ1-2 TRBV4-2
TGTGCCAGCAGCTACTCAGGTTCAAACACCATATATTTT CASSYSGSNTIYF . . TRBJ1-3 TRBV7-2
TGTGCCAGCAGCCAAGAACTAGCGGGAGGATCCTACGAGCAGTACTTC CASSQELAGGSYEQYF . TRBD2 TRBJ2-7 TRBV4-2
TGTGCCAGTAGTATAAAAGGTACTAGCAATCAGCCCCAGCATTTT CASSIKGTSNQPQHF . . TRBJ1-5 TRBV19
TGTGCCAGCAGTTACGGGGGGCGGGAGCTGTTTTTT CASSYGGRELFF . . TRBJ2-2 TRBV6-2/TRBV6-3
TGTGCCAGCAGCGTAACAGGGGTAGCCGGCTACACCTTC CASSVTGVAGYTF . TRBD1 TRBJ1-2 TRBV5-8
TGTGCCAGCAGCTTTCGGACAGGGGCCTCCTATGGCTACACCTTC CASSFRTGASYGYTF . TRBD1 TRBJ1-2 TRBV7-2
TGTGCCAGCAGCTCCATGCCACTAGACGCCTACAATGAGCAGTTCTTC CASSSMPLDAYNEQFF . . TRBJ2-1 TRBV7-3
TGTGCCAGCAGCCCGCCGAACAACCCCTACGAGCAGTACTTC CASSPPNNPYEQYF . . TRBJ2-7 TRBV5-5
TGTGCCAGCAGTTACGGGGGTAACTATGGCTACACCTTC CASSYGGNYGYTF . . TRBJ1-2 TRBV6-5
TGTGCCAGCTCATACCTCCCAAGCAATGAAAAACTGTTTTTT CASSYLPSNEKLFF . . TRBJ1-4 TRBV6-5
TGTGCCAGTAGTCCCCGCCGGGCAAGCTCTGGAAACACCATATATTTT CASSPRRASSGNTIYF . . TRBJ1-3 TRBV19
TGCGCCAGCAGCCACTTTAGCTCTGGGGCCAACGTCCTGACTTTC CASSHFSSGANVLTF . . TRBJ2-6 TRBV4-3
TGTGCCAGCAGCGTGAGCGGGAGGACGAACACCGGGGAGCTGTTTTTT CASSVSGRTNTGELFF . TRBD2 TRBJ2-2 TRBV9
TGTGCCAGCAGCTTTGGCCAGGGCGACTCCTACGAGCAGTACTTC CASSFGQGDSYEQYF . . TRBJ2-7 TRBV11-2
TGTGCCAGCACCCTCCTCGCGACGGATTCACCCCTCCACTTT CASTLLATDSPLHF . . TRBJ1-6 TRBV6-5
TGTGCCAGCAGCCGGACCCAGAGCACAGATACGCAGTATTTT CASSRTQSTDTQYF . . TRBJ2-3 TRBV6-5
TGTGCCAGCAGCCAAGTTGATGCCAGCAACTATGGCTACACCTTC CASSQVDASNYGYTF . . TRBJ1-2 TRBV4-2
TGCAGCTCGACGGTGGGGGCAGCTTATGGCTACACCTTC CSSTVGAAYGYTF . . TRBJ1-2 TRBV29-1
TGTGCCAGCAGCGCGAATGGGTTCTACAGGGAAGGGGAAAAACTGTTTTTT CASSANGFYREGEKLFF . . TRBJ1-4 TRBV2
TGTGCCAGCAGCAAGTTATCGGGAGCCTTTAATGAAAAACTGTTTTTT CASSKLSGAFNEKLFF . . TRBJ1-4 TRBV27
TGTGCCACCAGCAGAGATCGGGGGATTTACAATGAGCAGTTCTTC CATSRDRGIYNEQFF . . TRBJ2-1 TRBV15
TGTGCCAGCACCTCGGGGGGGGCGAGGAGCTATGGCTACACCTTC CASTSGGARSYGYTF . . TRBJ1-2 TRBV5-4
TGCGCCAGCAGCCAGCAGGCCGGATTTAACACTGAAGCTTTCTTT CASSQQAGFNTEAFF . . TRBJ1-1 TRBV4-1
TGTGCCAGCGCACCTACTACGGGACTCTTTAATTCACCCCTCCACTTT CASAPTTGLFNSPLHF few . TRBJ1-6 TRBV7-9
TGTGCCAGCAGCTTGGATCGCAGGGGGCAAGGCTACACCTTC CASSLDRRGQGYTF few TRBD1 TRBJ1-2 TRBV5-4
TGTGCCAGCAGTTTAAACTATGGCTACACCTTC CASSLNYGYTF . . TRBJ1-2 TRBV12-3/TRBV12-4
TGTGCCAGCATCGTTTCCGGGGCTAACTATGGCTACACCTTC CASIVSGANYGYTF . . TRBJ1-2 TRBV7-2
TGCGCCAGCAGTGAGTCTGACCCTAACTATGGCTACACCTTC CASSESDPNYGYTF . . TRBJ1-2 TRBV10-2
TGTGCCAGCAGGGGGGACAGGGCCTTCGGGACGCAGTATTTT CASRGDRAFGTQYF . TRBD1 TRBJ2-3 TRBV28
TGTGCCAGCAGGGAGACAGGGGGCTACGGCTACACCTTC CASRETGGYGYTF . TRBD1 TRBJ1-2 TRBV6-4
TGTGCCAGCAGCCTAGGGACTAGTTCGAACACCGGGGAGCTGTTTTTT CASSLGTSSNTGELFF . TRBD2 TRBJ2-2 TRBV7-9
TGCGCCAGCAGCTTGCCCGGAGGGGGCAAGTCCGATGAGCAGTTCTTC CASSLPGGGKSDEQFF . . TRBJ2-1 TRBV5-1
TGTGCCACCAGTAAGGAGGGCACCAATGAGCAGTTCTTC CATSKEGTNEQFF . . TRBJ2-1 TRBV24-1
TGTGCCACCAGCCTAGGGACCTTGGGGGATTCACCCCTCCACTTT CATSLGTLGDSPLHF . . TRBJ1-6 TRBV15
TGTGCCAGCAGCTTACAAGGGGGCGGGTATGGCTACACCTTC CASSLQGGGYGYTF . TRBD1 TRBJ1-2 TRBV7-3
TGCAGTGCGAGAGACAGTTACGAGCAGTACTTC CSARDSYEQYF . . TRBJ2-7 TRBV20-1
TGCAGCGCCGGGACAGGGGGCGAGAAACTGTTTTTT CSAGTGGEKLFF . TRBD1 TRBJ1-4 TRBV29-1
TGTGCCAGCGGAAACAACTATGGCTACACCTTC CASGNNYGYTF . . TRBJ1-2 TRBV28